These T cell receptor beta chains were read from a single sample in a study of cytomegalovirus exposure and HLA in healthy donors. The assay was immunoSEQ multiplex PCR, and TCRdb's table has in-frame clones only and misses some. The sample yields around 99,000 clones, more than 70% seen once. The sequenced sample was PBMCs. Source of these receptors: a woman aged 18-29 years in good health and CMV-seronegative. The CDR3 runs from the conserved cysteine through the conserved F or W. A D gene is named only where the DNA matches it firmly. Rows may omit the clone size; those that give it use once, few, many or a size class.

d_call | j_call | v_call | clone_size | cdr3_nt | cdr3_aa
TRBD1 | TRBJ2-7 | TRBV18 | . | TGTGCCAGCTCAAACACAGGGGGAACACGGTCCCTCGAGCAGTACTTC | CASSNTGGTRSLEQYF
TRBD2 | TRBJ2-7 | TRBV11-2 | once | TGTGCCAGCAGCTCGATTTCTATGACTAGCGGGTCTGTGTACGAGCAGTACTTC | CASSSISMTSGSVYEQYF
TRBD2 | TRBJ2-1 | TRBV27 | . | TGTGCCAGCAGCCTCGGCACTAGCGGGAGGGCCAATGAGCAGTTCTTC | CASSLGTSGRANEQFF
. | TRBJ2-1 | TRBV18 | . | TGTGCCAGCTCACCATTAAACCGCGATCAGCAGTTCTTC | CASSPLNRDQQFF
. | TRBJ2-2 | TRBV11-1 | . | TGTGCCAGCAGCGTACAGCAAACCGGGGAGCTGTTTTTT | CASSVQQTGELFF
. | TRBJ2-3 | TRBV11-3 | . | TGTGCCAGCAGCGCTAGTTCCCTTGTCACAGATACGCAGTATTTT | CASSASSLVTDTQYF
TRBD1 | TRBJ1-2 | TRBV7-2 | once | TGTGCCAGCAGACCAACAGGGACAGCGCGAAACTATGGCTACACCTTC | CASRPTGTARNYGYTF
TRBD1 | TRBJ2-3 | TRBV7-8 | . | TGTGCCAGCAGCACCCGGACAGGGCCAGATACGCAGTATTTT | CASSTRTGPDTQYF
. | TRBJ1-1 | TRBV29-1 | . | TGCAGCGTTGAAGATGGGAGAGCGTTAACTGAAGCTTTCTTT | CSVEDGRALTEAFF
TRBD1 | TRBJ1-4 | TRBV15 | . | TGTGCCACCAGCAGAGCTTCAGGGGGTTATGAAAAACTGTTTTTT | CATSRASGGYEKLFF
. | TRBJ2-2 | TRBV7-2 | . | TGTGCCAGCAGCTTAGGCGGTAAAAAATGGAACACCGGGGAGCTGTTTTTT | CASSLGGKKWNTGELFF
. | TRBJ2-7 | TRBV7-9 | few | TGTGCCAGCAGCCCGAGGGTGATTCTCTCGGACGAGCAGTACTTC | CASSPRVILSDEQYF
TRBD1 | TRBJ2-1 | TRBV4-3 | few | TGCGCCAGCAGCCAGGGGACAGGGGGCGGTGAGCAGTTCTTC | CASSQGTGGGEQFF
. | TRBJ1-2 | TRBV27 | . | TGTGCCAGCAGTTTGACAGCTAACTATGGCTACACCTTC | CASSLTANYGYTF
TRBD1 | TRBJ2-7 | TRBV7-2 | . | TGTGCCAGCAGCCCACCATGGCTTAACAGGGGAACTCGATCCTACGAGCAGTACTTC | CASSPPWLNRGTRSYEQYF
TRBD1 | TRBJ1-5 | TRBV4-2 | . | TGTGCCAGCAGCCACGAACGGACAGGGCACCAGCCCCAGCATTTT | CASSHERTGHQPQHF
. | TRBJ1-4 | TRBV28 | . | TGTGCCAGCAGTTTGACAGACTTTCGTAATGAAAAACTGTTTTTT | CASSLTDFRNEKLFF
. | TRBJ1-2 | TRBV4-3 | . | TGCGCCAGCAGCCAAGCGCCCCAAGGACAGACACTCTATGGCTACACCTTC | CASSQAPQGQTLYGYTF
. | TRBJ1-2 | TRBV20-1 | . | TGCAGTGCTAGAAGCGGGTACACCTTC | CSARSGYTF
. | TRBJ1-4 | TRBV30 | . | TGTGCCTGGGGCCCTTCTAATGAAAAACTGTTTTTT | CAWGPSNEKLFF
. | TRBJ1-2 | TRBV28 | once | TGTGCCAGTGGGGGGGGTATTCTTGGAGGGCTAGGCTACACCTTC | CASGGGILGGLGYTF
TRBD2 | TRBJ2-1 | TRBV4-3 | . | TGCGCCAGCAGCCACGATACGGGAGGCAATGAGCAGTTCTTC | CASSHDTGGNEQFF
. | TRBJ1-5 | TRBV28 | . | TGTGCCAGCAGAGACCAGGGGACTAGCAATCAGCCCCAGCATTTT | CASRDQGTSNQPQHF
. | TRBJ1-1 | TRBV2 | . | TGTGCCAGCCGTGGGGGCGGCACTGAAGCTTTCTTT | CASRGGGTEAFF
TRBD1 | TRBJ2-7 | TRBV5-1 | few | TGCGCCAGCAGCTTAGCCAGGGGGCAATTTAACGAGCAGTACTTC | CASSLARGQFNEQYF
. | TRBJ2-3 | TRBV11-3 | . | TGTGCCAGCAGCCCCCGGGGTAGCGGCACAGATACGCAGTATTTT | CASSPRGSGTDTQYF
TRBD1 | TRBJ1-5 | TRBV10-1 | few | TGCGCCAGCAGCTCCGGGACAGGGGGCGAGGGCAATCAGCCCCAGCATTTT | CASSSGTGGEGNQPQHF
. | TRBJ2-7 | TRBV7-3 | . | TGTGCCAGCAGCTTAACGAGAGGGTCGGCAAACGAGCAGTACTTC | CASSLTRGSANEQYF
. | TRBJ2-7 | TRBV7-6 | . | TGTGCCAGCAGCTTAGGGGGCACCTACGAGCAGTACTTC | CASSLGGTYEQYF
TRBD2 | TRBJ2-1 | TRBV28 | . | TGTGCCAGCAGCCAGACTAGCGGGGGTTACAATGAGCAGTTCTTC | CASSQTSGGYNEQFF
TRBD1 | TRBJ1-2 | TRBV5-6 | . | TGTGCCAGCAGCTTGCCAGGGGGCTATGGCTACACCTTC | CASSLPGGYGYTF
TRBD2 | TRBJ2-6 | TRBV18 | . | TGTGCCAGCTCTCCGAGACTAGCGGGAGCTACTGGGGCCAACGTCCTGACTTTC | CASSPRLAGATGANVLTF
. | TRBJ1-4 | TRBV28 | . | TGTGCCAGCAGTTCTACAGGGAGGGTGAATGAAAAACTGTTTTTT | CASSSTGRVNEKLFF
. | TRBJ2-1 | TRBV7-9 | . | TGTGCCAGCAGCTTAGTATCGGGGGAGCAGTTCTTC | CASSLVSGEQFF
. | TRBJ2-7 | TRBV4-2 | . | TGTGCCAGCAGCCAGAGGGCAGTTACGGGCGAGCAGTACTTC | CASSQRAVTGEQYF
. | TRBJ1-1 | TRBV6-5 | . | TGTGCCAGCAGCCTATTTTACGAGGGCACTGAAGCTTTCTTT | CASSLFYEGTEAFF
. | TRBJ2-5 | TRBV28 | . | TGTGCCAGCAGTCCCTCCCAGGGGCAAGAGACCCAGTACTTC | CASSPSQGQETQYF
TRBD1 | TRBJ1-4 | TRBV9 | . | TGTGCCAGCAGCGTAGAGGCAGGGGGGAGGAAACTGTTTTTT | CASSVEAGGRKLFF
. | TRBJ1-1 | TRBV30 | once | TGTGCCTGGAGGACAGTTGAAGCTTTCTTT | CAWRTVEAFF
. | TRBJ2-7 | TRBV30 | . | TGTGCCTGGAGTGTACCCCAGTGGCCTTCCTACGAGCAGTACTTC | CAWSVPQWPSYEQYF
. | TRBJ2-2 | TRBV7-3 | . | TGTGCCAGCAGCCCATCAGGGGAAGGATATAACGGGGAGCTGTTTTTT | CASSPSGEGYNGELFF
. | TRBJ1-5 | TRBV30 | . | TGTGCCTGGAGTGTACAGGGCAATCAGCCCCAGCATTTT | CAWSVQGNQPQHF
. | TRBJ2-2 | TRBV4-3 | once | TGCGCCAGCAGCCGGAAAGCGAGGCAGGGGGCGGGGGTACGGACCGGGGAGCTGTTTTTT | CASSRKARQGAGVRTGELFF
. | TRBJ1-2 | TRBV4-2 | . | TGTGCCAGCAGCCAAGACCAGCGGGGGCAGGACTATGGCTACACCTTC | CASSQDQRGQDYGYTF
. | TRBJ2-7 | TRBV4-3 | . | TGCGCCAGCAGCTCGACACATAGGTCGGCAGTAGTTAAGTACGAGCAGTACTTC | CASSSTHRSAVVKYEQYF
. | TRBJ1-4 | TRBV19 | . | TGTGCCAGTAGTATTGACATTGCAACTAATGAAAAACTGTTTTTT | CASSIDIATNEKLFF
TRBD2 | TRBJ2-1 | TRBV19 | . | TGTGCCAGTAGGCGGGGGGCCTATTTGTATGAGCAGTTCTTC | CASRRGAYLYEQFF